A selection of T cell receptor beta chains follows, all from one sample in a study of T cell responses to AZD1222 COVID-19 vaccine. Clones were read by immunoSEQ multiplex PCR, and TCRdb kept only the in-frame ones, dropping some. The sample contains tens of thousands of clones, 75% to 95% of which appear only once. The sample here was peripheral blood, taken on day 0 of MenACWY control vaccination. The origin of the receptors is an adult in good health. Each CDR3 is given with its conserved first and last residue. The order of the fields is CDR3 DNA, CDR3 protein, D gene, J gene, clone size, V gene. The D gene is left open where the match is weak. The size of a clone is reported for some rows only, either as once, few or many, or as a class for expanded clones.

TGCGCCAGCAGCCAACCTCCAGGCGGGAGGACAGATACGCAGTATTTT | CASSQPPGGRTDTQYF | TRBD2 | TRBJ2-3 | - | TRBV4-1
TGTGCCAGCAGGTGGTCGGGGGAAGGTGAGCAGTACTTC | CASRWSGEGEQYF | - | TRBJ2-7 | - | TRBV7-2
TGTGCCTGGAGTGTACAAGGGAATGAAAAACTGTTTTTT | CAWSVQGNEKLFF | - | TRBJ1-4 | - | TRBV30
TGTGCCAGCAGCCCGTTCGGGGTTTCACTACGTGAGCAGTACTTC | CASSPFGVSLREQYF | - | TRBJ2-7 | - | TRBV3-1/TRBV3-2
TGTGCCAGCAGTGAAGGAGGGAAAGTGGTGGCTCGTGGCTACACCTTC | CASSEGGKVVARGYTF | - | TRBJ1-2 | - | TRBV6-1
TGCGCCAGCAGCTTGGAGGCAGTCTCACCCCTCCACTTT | CASSLEAVSPLHF | - | TRBJ1-6 | - | TRBV5-1
TGTGCCAGCAGCCGGGACCCGGGGCTTTTGGACGAGCAGTACTTC | CASSRDPGLLDEQYF | - | TRBJ2-7 | - | TRBV7-8
TGTGCCAGCAGCGAAAGCGGCAGACTATCTGGAAACACCATATATTTT | CASSESGRLSGNTIYF | - | TRBJ1-3 | - | TRBV5-6
TGTGCCAGCGAAAGACCGACAGCTAACTATGGCTACACCTTC | CASERPTANYGYTF | - | TRBJ1-2 | - | TRBV7-2
TGTGCCAGCAGCCAAGGCGCGGGAGGGGATGAGCAGTTCTTC | CASSQGAGGDEQFF | TRBD2 | TRBJ2-1 | - | TRBV4-2
TGTGCCAGCAGTTACGCTTCTAAGCGGGTCTCCTACGAGCAGTACTTC | CASSYASKRVSYEQYF | - | TRBJ2-7 | - | TRBV6-5
TGTGCCAGCAGCTTGACAGTTAACAATGAGCAGTTCTTC | CASSLTVNNEQFF | - | TRBJ2-1 | - | TRBV11-3
TGCGCCAGCAGCTTGGTCGGGGGGCTGAACACTGAAGCTTTCTTT | CASSLVGGLNTEAFF | - | TRBJ1-1 | - | TRBV5-1
TGTGCCAGCAGTTACTCGACTAGCAAGGTTTACGAGCAGTACTTC | CASSYSTSKVYEQYF | TRBD2 | TRBJ2-7 | - | TRBV6-6
TGTGCCAGCACGAGGGGGCGCCTGAACACTGAAGCTTTCTTT | CASTRGRLNTEAFF | TRBD1 | TRBJ1-1 | - | TRBV6-5
TGTGCCAGCAGCTTAGGGACCCAGGGCAGACTCTATGGCTACACCTTC | CASSLGTQGRLYGYTF | - | TRBJ1-2 | few | TRBV7-2
TGTGCCAGCAGCGTAGAGGTGGGCGGTAATGAGCAGTTCTTC | CASSVEVGGNEQFF | - | TRBJ2-1 | - | TRBV9
TGTGCCAGCAAGCACGGGGACAGGGGGACGGATGGCTACACCTTC | CASKHGDRGTDGYTF | TRBD1 | TRBJ1-2 | - | TRBV11-2
TGTGCCAGCAGTCGGTTGGGGACAGGGGGCGCGAGGGGGCAGCCCCAGCATTTT | CASSRLGTGGARGQPQHF | TRBD1 | TRBJ1-5 | - | TRBV27
TGTGCCAGCAGCTCCTTTGGACTAGCGGGAGGGAACACCGGGGAGCTGTTTTTT | CASSSFGLAGGNTGELFF | TRBD2 | TRBJ2-2 | once | TRBV7-2
TGTGCCAGCACCCCGGGGGCCGTCGGGACCCAGTACTTC | CASTPGAVGTQYF | - | TRBJ2-5 | - | TRBV6-5
TGTGCCAGCAGTGCCGGGACAGGGGGCTCTGGAAACACCATATATTTT | CASSAGTGGSGNTIYF | TRBD1 | TRBJ1-3 | - | TRBV27
TGTGCCAGCAGCTTAAGAGCCGTAGCTAACTATGGCTACACCTTC | CASSLRAVANYGYTF | - | TRBJ1-2 | - | TRBV21-1
TGTGCCAGCAGCCAGGGGGTTAATGAAAAACTGTTTTTT | CASSQGVNEKLFF | - | TRBJ1-4 | - | TRBV3-1/TRBV3-2
TGTGCCAGCAGTAGGATCACCCTCACCACCTTCTACGAGCAGTACTTC | CASSRITLTTFYEQYF | - | TRBJ2-7 | - | TRBV6-2/TRBV6-3
TGTGCCAGCAGTTTTAATGCCGGCTACGAGCAGTACTTC | CASSFNAGYEQYF | - | TRBJ2-7 | - | TRBV27
TGTGCCAGCAGACTAGGGACAGGGATATTGAACACTGAAGCTTTCTTT | CASRLGTGILNTEAFF | TRBD1 | TRBJ1-1 | - | TRBV7-9
TGCAGCGTTCAACCGGGGGTTGGCTATGGCTACACCTTC | CSVQPGVGYGYTF | - | TRBJ1-2 | - | TRBV29-1
TGTGCCAGCAGCTTGGGGGGCAGTTCCTCGCCTAACAATGAGCAGTTCTTC | CASSLGGSSSPNNEQFF | - | TRBJ2-1 | - | TRBV5-8
TGTGCCTGGAGTCCGGGGCAAGATCAGCCCCAGCATTTT | CAWSPGQDQPQHF | - | TRBJ1-5 | - | TRBV30
TGCGCCAGCAGTGAGTCGATTCTAGCGGGAGATTCGGCGGATACGCAGTATTTT | CASSESILAGDSADTQYF | TRBD2 | TRBJ2-3 | once | TRBV10-1
TGTGCCAGCAGCCCTGGGACCCATGGCAATCAGCCCCAGCATTTT | CASSPGTHGNQPQHF | - | TRBJ1-5 | - | TRBV28
TGTGCCAGTAGTTCCCGGGGTCAGCCCCAGCATTTT | CASSSRGQPQHF | - | TRBJ1-5 | - | TRBV19
TGTGCCAGCTCACCAAAAAACCGGGAAGAGCAGTTCTTC | CASSPKNREEQFF | - | TRBJ2-1 | - | TRBV18
TGCAGCGTTGCGGTAGGGGGACAGCAAGAGACCCAGTACTTC | CSVAVGGQQETQYF | TRBD1 | TRBJ2-5 | - | TRBV29-1
TGTGCCACCAGTGACCTCCAGGCAGATACGCAGTATTTT | CATSDLQADTQYF | - | TRBJ2-3 | - | TRBV24-1
TGTGCCAGCAGCGAGTTCCCCCTGAATGTAAACTATGGCTACACCTTC | CASSEFPLNVNYGYTF | - | TRBJ1-2 | - | TRBV9